This T cell receptor beta chain was obtained from a study of blood T cells in healthy people across ages. PCR was performed a second time for roughly 7 to 11 cycles using a sample-barcoded 5' primer and a J-beta primer mix. TCRdb redid the calling of the 5' RACE reads with MiXCR, one entry per CDR3 protein. In the table there are hundreds of thousands of distinct CDR3 sequences, about 40% of which are singletons. CDR1 is LNHDA, CDR2 SQIVND, per germline (reference sequence). With V trimmed by 1 base and J by 7 bases, 4 bases remained unmatched. The CDR3 is made up of 15 amino acids. This TCR derives from a woman aged 55 to 70 in good health. The sequencing input was blood. The chain joins TRBV19 to TRBJ1-1, with TRBD1 identical over 12 bases. CDR3 residues: CASSIGGTGGGEAFF. DNA of the CDR3: TGTGCCAGTAGTATAGGCGGGACAGGGGGCGGTGAAGCTTTCTTT.